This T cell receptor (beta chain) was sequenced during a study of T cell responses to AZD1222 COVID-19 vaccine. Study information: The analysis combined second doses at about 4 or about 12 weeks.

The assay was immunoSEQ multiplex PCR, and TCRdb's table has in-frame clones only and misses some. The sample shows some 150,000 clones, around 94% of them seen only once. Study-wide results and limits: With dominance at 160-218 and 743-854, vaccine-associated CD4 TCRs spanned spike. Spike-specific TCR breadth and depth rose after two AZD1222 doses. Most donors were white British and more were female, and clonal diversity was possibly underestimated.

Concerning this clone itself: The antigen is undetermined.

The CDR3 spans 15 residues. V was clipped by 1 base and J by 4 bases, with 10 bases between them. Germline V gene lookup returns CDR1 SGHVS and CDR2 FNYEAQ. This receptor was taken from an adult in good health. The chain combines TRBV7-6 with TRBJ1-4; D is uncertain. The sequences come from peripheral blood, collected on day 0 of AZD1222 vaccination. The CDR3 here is CASSLEPMDNEKLFF. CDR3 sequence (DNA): TGTGCCAGCAGCTTAGAACCGATGGATAATGAAAAACTGTTTTTT.